Listed below are T cell receptor beta chains from one sample, sequenced in a study of regulatory T cells in long-lasting Graves disease. MiXCR, applied by TCRdb to the multiplex PCR reads, yields one record per CDR3 protein. This sample has hundreds of thousands of distinct CDR3 sequences; 20% to 25% occur once, and the top ten carry roughly 7.1%. The sequences come from peripheral blood mononuclear cells (PBMCs), collected when the disease was refractory, from a patient treated with antithyroid drugs. All receptors come from a female donor with Graves disease. Each CDR3 is given without its conserved first and last residue.

V: TRBV13
length: 12
J: TRBJ2-5
CDR3: ASSPANIGETQY

V: TRBV6-1
length: 12
J: TRBJ2-7
CDR3: ASSEALGELGQY

V: TRBV9
length: 13
J: TRBJ2-5
CDR3: ASSVSGSGTETQY

V: TRBV12-3/TRBV12-4
length: 14
J: TRBJ2-6
CDR3: ASSPPTAAGANVLT

V: TRBV10-1
length: 11
J: TRBJ2-3
CDR3: ASSRGQLNTQY

V: TRBV20-1
length: 11
J: TRBJ2-5
CDR3: STKREAGETQY

V: TRBV29-1
length: 9
J: TRBJ2-7
CDR3: SVATVDEQY

V: TRBV19
length: 13
J: TRBJ1-5
CDR3: ASSPTWAGRQPQH

V: TRBV5-4
length: 15
J: TRBJ2-5
CDR3: ASSGGQGGYEGETQY

V: TRBV19
length: 12
J: TRBJ1-1
CDR3: ASSIDKTSTEAF

V: TRBV5-5
length: 12
J: TRBJ1-5
CDR3: ASSPGSGNQPQH

V: TRBV25-1
length: 11
J: TRBJ2-7
CDR3: ASSGPGPDGRY

V: TRBV5-8
length: 12
J: TRBJ1-2
CDR3: ASSPDRNTYGYT

V: TRBV19
length: 15
J: TRBJ1-2
CDR3: ASSIETGQGLNYGYT

V: TRBV20-1
length: 11
J: TRBJ1-5
CDR3: SAEMDSNQPQH

V: TRBV19
length: 11
J: TRBJ1-5
CDR3: ASRGLEGQPQH

V: TRBV7-9
length: 15
J: TRBJ1-4
CDR3: ASSLLDRGATNEKLF

V: TRBV28
length: 14
J: TRBJ1-2
CDR3: ASSVGGLSINYGYT

V: TRBV11-2
length: 14
J: TRBJ1-3
CDR3: ASSLSPVSPGNTIY